Listed below are T cell receptor beta chains from one sample, sequenced in a study of T cell responses to AZD1222 COVID-19 vaccine. TCRdb's table, derived via immunoSEQ multiplex PCR, lists solely in-frame clones and lacks some. The table lists some 54,000 clones, roughly nine tenths of them singletons. This sample comprised peripheral blood, obtained on day 0 of AZD1222 vaccination. These receptors came from an adult in good health. Both conserved end residues are part of each CDR3. Fields, in order: J gene, clone size, V gene, CDR3 length, D gene, CDR3 protein, CDR3 DNA. D genes are given only for firm matches. Clone size is shown for a subset of rows, as once, few, many or a class of expanded clone.

>TRBJ2-1|once|TRBV4-2|16|.
CASSQDLGLGDNEQFF
TGTGCCAGCAGCCAAGATCTTGGGCTAGGAGACAATGAGCAGTTCTTC
>TRBJ2-1|once|TRBV19|14|.
CASSRGVGVDEQFF
TGTGCCAGTAGTCGAGGGGTCGGGGTCGATGAGCAGTTCTTC
>TRBJ2-5|.|TRBV5-1|16|TRBD2
CASSLAGGGGGETQYF
TGCGCCAGCAGCTTGGCCGGAGGCGGGGGAGGGGAGACCCAGTACTTC
>TRBJ1-1|.|TRBV7-2|15|TRBD1
CASRFRGQGNTEAFF
TGTGCCAGCAGATTTAGGGGACAGGGGAACACTGAAGCTTTCTTT
>TRBJ2-7|.|TRBV4-1|16|.
CASSQLITGTTYEQYF
TGCGCCAGCAGCCAACTAATCACAGGGACGACCTACGAGCAGTACTTC
>TRBJ1-2|once|TRBV6-5|13|.
CASSAGGYYGYTF
TGTGCCAGCAGCGCCGGGGGATACTATGGCTACACCTTC
>TRBJ2-2|.|TRBV5-4|16|.
CASSLGAAKNTGELFF
TGTGCCAGCAGCTTGGGGGCGGCAAAGAACACCGGGGAGCTGTTTTTT
>TRBJ1-5|.|TRBV4-1|16|TRBD1
CASSQVRQGANQPQHF
TGCGCCAGCAGCCAAGTCCGGCAGGGGGCAAATCAGCCCCAGCATTTT
>TRBJ2-7|.|TRBV7-2|14|TRBD1
CASSKDRGTYEQYF
TGTGCCAGCAGCAAGGACAGGGGGACCTACGAGCAGTACTTC
>TRBJ2-2|.|TRBV9|15|.
CASSVGTPNTGELFF
TGTGCCAGCAGCGTGGGGACCCCGAACACCGGGGAGCTGTTTTTT
>TRBJ2-7|.|TRBV6-5|15|TRBD1
CASGNMGQRSYEQYF
TGTGCCAGCGGAAACATGGGACAGCGTTCCTACGAGCAGTACTTC
>TRBJ2-1|.|TRBV11-2|18|TRBD2
CASSLGLAGGVPYNEQFF
TGTGCCAGCAGCTTAGGCCTAGCTGGGGGGGTCCCCTACAATGAGCAGTTCTTC
>TRBJ1-6|.|TRBV2|15|.
CASSEAPGASSPLHF
TGTGCCAGCAGTGAAGCACCGGGGGCGAGTTCACCCCTCCACTTT
>TRBJ2-3|once|TRBV18|15|TRBD2
CASSPLAGVADTQYF
TGTGCCAGCTCACCGCTAGCGGGGGTGGCAGATACGCAGTATTTT
>TRBJ1-2|.|TRBV5-1|17|.
CASSPAPGGELNYGYTF
TGCGCCAGCAGCCCGGCCCCCGGGGGAGAGCTTAACTATGGCTACACCTTC
>TRBJ2-7|few|TRBV2|14|.
CASTAGDSPYEQYF
TGTGCCAGCACCGCGGGGGACAGCCCCTACGAGCAGTACTTC
>TRBJ2-1|.|TRBV5-1|15|.
CASSLGGISYNEQFF
TGCGCCAGCAGCTTGGGGGGAATCTCCTACAATGAGCAGTTCTTC
>TRBJ1-2|.|TRBV29-1|13|.
CSVDGRDNQGYTF
TGCAGCGTTGATGGCAGGGATAATCAGGGCTACACCTTC
>TRBJ2-7|.|TRBV7-2|14|.
CASSAGHGSYEQYF
TGTGCCAGCAGCGCGGGACACGGCTCCTACGAGCAGTACTTC
>TRBJ1-5|.|TRBV9|14|TRBD1
CASSATGAGGTQHF
TGTGCCAGCAGCGCGACAGGGGCTGGGGGGACCCAGCATTTT
>TRBJ1-2|.|TRBV6-5|15|TRBD1
CASSYSRDSNYGYTF
TGTGCCAGCAGTTACTCCAGGGACAGTAACTATGGCTACACCTTC
>TRBJ2-1|.|TRBV19|17|.
CASSRSGGRRSYNEQFF
TGTGCCAGTAGTAGGTCGGGGGGCCGGAGGTCCTACAATGAGCAGTTCTTC
>TRBJ1-4|once|TRBV4-3|16|.
CASSQDRTVFNEKLFF
TGCGCCAGCAGCCAAGATAGAACAGTCTTTAATGAAAAACTGTTTTTT
>TRBJ2-7|few|TRBV30|12|.
CAWSVLFGEQYF
TGTGCCTGGAGTGTACTCTTCGGAGAGCAGTACTTC
>TRBJ1-6|once|TRBV3-1/TRBV3-2|15|.
CASSQGGQGNSPLHF
TGTGCCAGCAGCCAAGGCGGCCAGGGAAATTCACCCCTCCACTTT
>TRBJ2-1|.|TRBV18|14|.
CASSPQADYNEQFF
TGTGCCAGCTCACCACAGGCGGACTACAATGAGCAGTTCTTC
>TRBJ1-1|.|TRBV5-1|14|.
CASSSGLVNTEAFF
TGCGCCAGCAGTTCCGGACTCGTGAACACTGAAGCTTTCTTT
>TRBJ1-5|.|TRBV27|14|.
CASRPGVSIQPQHF
TGTGCCAGCAGACCAGGGGTCTCCATCCAGCCCCAGCATTTT
>TRBJ2-2|once|TRBV27|15|TRBD2
CARRGAGGHTGELFF
TGTGCTCGAAGGGGAGCGGGGGGCCACACCGGGGAGCTGTTTTTT
>TRBJ2-3|.|TRBV11-2|16|TRBD2
CASSLRAGGGTDTQYF
TGTGCCAGCAGCTTGAGAGCGGGGGGCGGCACAGATACGCAGTATTTT
>TRBJ1-2|.|TRBV29-1|13|.
CSVDGGAYYGYTF
TGCAGCGTTGACGGGGGGGCCTACTATGGCTACACCTTC
>TRBJ1-4|.|TRBV4-1|18|TRBD1
CASSQDSLGQGGNEKLFF
TGCGCCAGCAGCCAAGATTCCCTGGGACAGGGAGGTAATGAAAAACTGTTTTTT
>TRBJ2-7|.|TRBV27|14|TRBD2
CASSSGGASYEQYF
TGTGCCAGCAGTTCCGGGGGGGCCTCCTACGAGCAGTACTTC